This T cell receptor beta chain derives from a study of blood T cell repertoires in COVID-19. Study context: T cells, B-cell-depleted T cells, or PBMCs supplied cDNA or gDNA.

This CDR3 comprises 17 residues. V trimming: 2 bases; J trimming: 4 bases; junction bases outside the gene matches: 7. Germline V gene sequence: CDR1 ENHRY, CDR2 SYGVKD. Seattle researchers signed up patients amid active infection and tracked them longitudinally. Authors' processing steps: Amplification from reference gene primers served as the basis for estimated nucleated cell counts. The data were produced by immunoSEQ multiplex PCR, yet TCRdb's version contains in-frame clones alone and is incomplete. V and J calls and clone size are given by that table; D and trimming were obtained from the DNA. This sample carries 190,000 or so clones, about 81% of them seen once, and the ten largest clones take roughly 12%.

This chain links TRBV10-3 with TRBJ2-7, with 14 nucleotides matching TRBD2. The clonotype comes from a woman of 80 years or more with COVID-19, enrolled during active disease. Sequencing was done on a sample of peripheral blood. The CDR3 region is CAISEGTSGGGRYEQYF. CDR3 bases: TGTGCCATCAGTGAGGGGACTAGCGGGGGAGGTCGGTACGAGCAGTACTTC.